One and the same sample provided the 24 T cell receptor beta chains below, sequenced in a study of blood T cell repertoires in COVID-19. TCRdb's copy holds only in-frame clones and misses some; the assay was immunoSEQ multiplex PCR. The data hold 45,000 to 70,000 clones, with roughly 90% observed a single time. The sample was peripheral blood. Receptors originate from a woman older than 75 with COVID-19, enrolled during active disease.

The rearrangement links TRBV6-5 to TRBJ1-2, with D tentatively TRBD1 (6 bases). This CDR3 comprises 13 residues. CDR1 is MNHEY, CDR2 SVGAGI, per germline. V lost 3 bases, J lost 8 bases, and 13 bases lay in between. The CDR3 region has the DNA TGTGCCAGCAGTTATACAGGGCAGGGAGGCTACACCTTC. Translation: CASSYTGQGGYTF.

This chain joins TRBV23-1 and TRBJ1-6, with D possibly TRBD1 on 6 matching bases. TRBV23-1 is noted as an ORF with a role that remains uncertain. CDR3 length equals 16 residues. Trimming stripped 2 bases from V and 2 bases from J, with 10 bases between. The CDR3 coding sequence is TGCGCCAGCAGTCAAAGGGGGGGCACCTATAATTCACCCCTCCACTTT. Translated: CASSQRGGTYNSPLHF.

The chain carries TRBV12-3 or TRBV12-4 and TRBJ1-5; tentatively, D is TRBD1 (5 bases). Deletions cut 3 bases from V and 11 bases from J, with 14 bases between. This CDR3 is 13 amino acids long. The CDR3 loop is CASSFSRRGTQHF. The CDR3 DNA is TGTGCCAGCAGTTTTTCACGGAGGGGAACCCAGCATTTT.

The rearrangement links TRBV2 to TRBJ2-7; D call uncertain. V shed 2 bases and J shed 3 bases, with 8 bases lying between them. The CDR3 covers 13 residues. Germline V CDR1 and CDR2: SNHLY, FYNNEI. For the CDR3, the DNA is TGTGCCAGCAGTGAATGGCAGGACTACGAGCAGTACTTC. Its translation: CASSEWQDYEQYF.

The J gene is TRBJ1-6, the V gene TRBV30; 7 bases match TRBD1. The CDR3 has 15 amino acids. From germline, CDR1 is GTSNPN and CDR2 SVGIG (reference sequence). Trimming cost V 3 bases and J 7 bases; bases outside gene matches: 9. Written as DNA, the CDR3 is TGTGCCTGGAGGGAGCCCAGGGGGTACAATTCACCCCTCCACTTT. It encodes CAWREPRGYNSPLHF.

The chain employs TRBV6-5 and TRBJ2-7; unclear D gene. Germline values: CDR1 MNHEY, CDR2 SVGAGI. The CDR3 has 12 residues. V lost 6 bases, J lost 0 bases, and 6 bases lay in between. CDR3 protein: CASRAVSYEQYF. The DNA of the CDR3 is TGTGCCAGCAGGGCAGTCTCCTACGAGCAGTACTTC.

A single count supports this clone. The genes are TRBV7-9 and TRBJ2-1; 10 positions agree with TRBD2. Germline lookup yields CDR1 SEHNR and CDR2 FQNEAQ (reference sequence). The ends lost 5 bases at V and 6 bases at J; junction bases unmatched: 4. The CDR3 runs 14 residues. The CDR3 DNA follows: TGTGCCAGCAGCGCGGGACTAGCGATCAATGAGCAGTTCTTC. This encodes CASSAGLAINEQFF.

This clone was counted between two and nine times. The genes are TRBV5-6 and TRBJ1-3; tentative D call: TRBD1 (5 bases). The germline V and J ends were trimmed by 2 bases and 2 bases, with 8 bases remaining between them. The germline CDR1 and CDR2 sequences are SGHDT and YYEEEE. The CDR3 totals 14 residues. The CDR3 region has the DNA TGTGCCAGCAGCTTTGACAGTACTGGAAACACCATATATTTT. The encoded protein is CASSFDSTGNTIYF.

The V gene is TRBV14, the J gene TRBJ2-7, with D perhaps matching TRBD1 (5 bases). The CDR3 consists of 15 residues. V lost 3 bases and J 5 bases, leaving 17 bases between the germline ends. Germline V gene sequence: CDR1 SGHDN, CDR2 FVKESK. The CDR3 loop is CASSHFKSGYHEQYF. CDR3 nucleotide sequence: TGTGCCAGCAGCCACTTTAAGTCAGGGTACCACGAGCAGTACTTC.

This sequence joins TRBV3-1 (or the pseudogene TRBV3-2) and TRBJ2-1, with a possible D match to TRBD2 (5 bases). The CDR3 consists of 15 residues. Germline V gene lookup returns CDR1 LGHDT and CDR2 YNNKEL (reference sequence). With 2 bases removed from V and 4 bases from J, the gap between germline ends came to 12 bases. The CDR3 DNA sequence: TGTGCCAGCAGCCAAAACTCGAGGGCTTACAATGAGCAGTTCTTC. It is translated as CASSQNSRAYNEQFF.

This chain links TRBV7-8 with TRBJ1-5; 7 positions match TRBD1. Per germline, CDR1 SGHVS and CDR2 FQNEAQ. The CDR3 totals 18 residues. V gave up 1 base and J gave up 1 base; unmatched junction bases: 10. CDR3 protein: CASSLGPAGGISNQPQHF. The CDR3 nucleotides read TGTGCCAGCAGCTTAGGACCGGCAGGGGGTATAAGCAATCAGCCCCAGCATTTT. Supplemented by reference TRBV7-8 and TRBJ1-5, the full variable domain reads GAGVSQSPRYKVAKRGQDVALRCDPISGHVSLFWYQQALGQGPEFLTYFQNEAQLDKSGLPSDRFFAERPEGSVSTLKIQRTQQEDSAVYLCASSLGPAGGISNQPQHFGDGTRLSIL.

This chain links TRBV19 with TRBJ1-1, with 7 bases that match TRBD1. The CDR3 totals 13 residues. The germline CDR1 and CDR2 sequences are LNHDA and SQIVND (reference sequence). V dropped 11 bases and J dropped 2; count of bases not matched to a gene: 8. Here the CDR3 DNA reads TGTGCCTCCAAAAGACAGGGCAACACTGAAGCTTTCTTT. Its translation: CASKRQGNTEAFF.

V usage is TRBV6-5 and J usage is TRBJ1-1; D is unclear. Trimming pared 6 bases from V and 1 base from J, leaving 12 bases between. The CDR3 length is 14 residues. In germline, CDR1 is MNHEY, CDR2 SVGAGI. CDR3 sequence reads: CASRRGEGNTEAFF. CDR3 DNA sequence: TGTGCCAGCAGGCGAGGAGAGGGGAACACTGAAGCTTTCTTT.

V is TRBV6-5 and J is TRBJ1-5, with 8 nucleotides matching TRBD1. The CDR3 totals 13 residues. J was trimmed by 16 bases and V by 6 bases; bases with no gene match: 14. The germline gives CDR1 MNHEY, CDR2 SVGAGI. The CDR3 loop reads CASSASPGQAPHF. DNA of the CDR3: TGTGCCAGCAGCGCGAGCCCGGGACAGGCCCCACATTTT.

The chain is built from TRBV2 and TRBJ2-2; 7 bases are shared with TRBD1. The CDR3 is 17 residues long. Germline V CDR1 and CDR2: SNHLY, FYNNEI. Unmatched junction bases numbered 19, after V lost 8 bases and J lost 7 bases. CDR3: CASSEQNLGGAVGELFF. In DNA, the CDR3 is TGTGCCAGCTCCGAACAGAACTTAGGGGGCGCCGTCGGGGAGCTGTTTTTT.

The chain links TRBV5-1 to TRBJ1-2, with D uncertain. The ends were cut back, 0 bases at V and 4 bases at J, with 10 bases in the middle. This CDR3 contains 14 residues. Germline loops: CDR1 SGHRS, CDR2 YFSETQ. CDR3 protein: CASSLVGSIYGYTF. The CDR3 bases are TGCGCCAGCAGCTTGGTTGGGAGCATCTATGGCTACACCTTC.

The V gene is TRBV4-2, the J gene TRBJ1-2; D unclear. CDR3 length: 17 amino acids. V gave up 0 bases and J gave up 8 bases, with 22 bases separating them. The V gene's germline CDR1 is LGHNA and CDR2 YNFKEQ. This CDR3 reads CASSQDWRASGLHGYTF. The CDR3 DNA reads as TGTGCCAGCAGCCAAGATTGGAGGGCTTCGGGTTTACACGGCTACACCTTC.

The rearrangement joins TRBV2 to TRBJ1-5, with D hard to call. The CDR3 contains 15 residues. V was trimmed by 9 bases and J by 0 bases, leaving 15 bases between them. Germline CDR1 is SNHLY and CDR2 is FYNNEI. The CDR3, as DNA: TGTGCCAGTAGCCTCTTGGAGGCTAGCAATCAGCCCCAGCATTTT. Translating it yields CASSLLEASNQPQHF.

The CDR3 sequence: CASSVGTNYEQYF. The CDR3 DNA reads as TGTGCCAGCAGCGTGGGGACTAACTACGAGCAGTACTTC. V gene TRBV9 combines with J gene TRBJ2-7; 7 positions agree with TRBD2. The junction had 2 bases not matched to a gene; V was cut back by 2 bases and J by 3 bases. The CDR3 consists of 13 residues. Per germline, CDR1 SGDLS and CDR2 YYNGEE.

This chain uses TRBV3-1 (or the pseudogene TRBV3-2) with TRBJ1-1; no definite D call. Trimming stripped 4 bases from V and 3 bases from J, with 9 bases between. The V gene's germline CDR1 is LGHDT and CDR2 YNNKEL (reference sequence). The CDR3 sequence is 13 residues long. The CDR3 nucleotides are TGTGCCAGCAGCCCTCGGGTACACACTGAAGCTTTCTTT. The encoded protein is CASSPRVHTEAFF.

The chain uses TRBV15 and TRBJ1-2; no reliable D call. Between the trimmed V and J ends, which lost 3 bases and 4 bases, there was a span of 6 bases. The CDR3 extends over 12 amino acids. Per germline, CDR1 LNHNV and CDR2 YYDKDF (reference sequence). The CDR3 nucleotides read TGTGCCACCAGCAGGGCGGCCTATGGCTACACCTTC. Its protein is CATSRAAYGYTF.

V gene TRBV7-9 combines with J gene TRBJ2-3; D is unresolved. Per the germline V gene, CDR1 is SEHNR and CDR2 is FQNEAQ (reference sequence). Deletions cut 3 bases from V and 0 bases from J, with 10 bases between. CDR3 length: 15 amino acids. The CDR3 loop is CASSFGSQSTDTQYF. CDR3 DNA: TGTGCCAGCAGCTTTGGCTCCCAGAGCACAGATACGCAGTATTTT.

The chain has TRBV27 and TRBJ2-2, with TRBD1 identical over 7 bases. V shed 5 bases, J shed 6 bases, and the junction held 6 bases outside the gene matches. Germline CDR1 and CDR2: MNHEY and SMNVEV (reference sequence). The CDR3 totals 14 residues. CDR3 protein: CASSGTVRSGELFF. The CDR3 nucleotides are TGTGCCAGCAGTGGGACAGTTAGGTCCGGGGAGCTGTTTTTT.

This sequence joins TRBV5-5 and TRBJ2-3; 9 bases fit TRBD1. The CDR3 extends over 15 amino acids. In germline, CDR1 is SGHKS, CDR2 YYEKEE (reference sequence). The junction had 4 bases not matched to a gene; V was cut back by 3 bases and J by 2 bases. Here the CDR3 reads CASSSQGASTDTQYF. CDR3 nucleotide sequence: TGTGCCAGCAGCTCACAGGGGGCTTCCACAGATACGCAGTATTTT.